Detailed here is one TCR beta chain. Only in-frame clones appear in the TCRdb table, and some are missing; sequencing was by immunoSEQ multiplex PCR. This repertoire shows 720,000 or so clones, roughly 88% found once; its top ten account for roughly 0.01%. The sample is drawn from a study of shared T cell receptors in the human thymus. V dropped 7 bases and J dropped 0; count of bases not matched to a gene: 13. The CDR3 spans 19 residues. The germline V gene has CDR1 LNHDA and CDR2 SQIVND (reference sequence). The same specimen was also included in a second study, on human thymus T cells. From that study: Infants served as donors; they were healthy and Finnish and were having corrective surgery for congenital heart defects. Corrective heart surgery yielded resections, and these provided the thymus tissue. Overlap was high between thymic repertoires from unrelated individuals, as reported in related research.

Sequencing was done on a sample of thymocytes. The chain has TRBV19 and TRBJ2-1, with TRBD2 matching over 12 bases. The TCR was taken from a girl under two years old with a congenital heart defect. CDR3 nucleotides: TGTGCCAGTACCTCCCCGACTAGCGGGGGCCCAAGCTCCTACAATGAGCAGTTCTTC. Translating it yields CASTSPTSGGPSSYNEQFF.